This TCR beta chain was recovered during a study of blood T cell repertoires in COVID-19 (TCRdb year 2020). Regarding the study in general: Samples from collaborators originated in the United States, Italy and Spain and spanned both the acute and convalescent phases of COVID-19. The material from the prospective study consisted of cDNA or gDNA derived from T cells, B-cell-depleted T cells, or PBMCs. Where available, HLA class I and class II types were obtained from metadata supplied by the sample provider rather than from assay-based typing. Subjects who had been exposed to COVID-19, were actively infected with it, or had recovered from it provided the deeply sampled blood TCRbeta repertoires that made up the dataset. Sample metadata almost always included a de-identified subject ID, COVID-19 status, age in years and sex. Samples were obtained from the ongoing ImmuneRACE study (first 160 participants) and from roughly 1,300 subjects provided by 6 global collaborators. A freely available public database, intended as a resource for researchers studying the immune response to SARS-CoV-2, is where the repertoires were released. Results the study describes overall, beyond this receptor: The quantity of clinical and demographic metadata differed by source and by participant and was supplied without curation.

Comments on this clone: Its antigen specificity is not known. Per-base quality was not reported, and no clone a single base away is much larger than it.

The immunoSEQ Assay, a bias-controlled multiplex PCR, was used to amplify TCRbeta CDR3 regions from genomic DNA. Regarding the original processing steps: Within the assay, amplification of reference gene primers was used to estimate how many nucleated cells each sample contained. To quantify the absolute abundance of each unique TCRbeta CDR3 rearrangement, sequence reads were collapsed and filtered. For each sample, productive Simpson clonality was calculated by taking the square root of Simpson's diversity index across productive rearrangements. TCRdb re-hosts the immuneACCESS table, in-frame sequences only. Its copies lack some clones; in the studies checked, an unresolved V gene accounts for under half of them, and the cause for the rest is not known. V and J calls plus clone size are reproduced from that table; the DNA served to infer D and trimming. The sample yields approximately 140,000 clones; roughly 85% were counted once. The ten largest make up approximately 4% of the sample.

Each collaborating institution followed its own protocols to collect whole blood in K2EDTA tubes. For TCRbeta analysis, collaborators shipped samples as frozen whole blood, isolated PBMCs, or DNA extracted from either of those sample types. CDR1 SGHVS and CDR2 FQNEAQ are derived from the germline V gene. The CDR3 runs 14 residues from the cysteine to the phenylalanine. The DNA shown is the 42-base CDR3, in frame from base 1. Trimmed from V: 6 bases; trimmed from J: 2 bases; junction bases lacking a gene match: 6. The V and J segments used are TRBV7-8 and TRBJ1-2, with 7 bases matching TRBD1. This TCR derives from a man aged 60-69 years with acute or convalescent COVID-19. Sequencing was done on a sample of peripheral blood. The CDR3 reads CASRQGNLNYGYTF. The sequence in DNA is TGTGCCAGCAGACAGGGGAATTTGAACTATGGCTACACCTTC.